This entry is about one T cell receptor beta chain. What it binds is unknown. Per the authors' pipeline: Junction-only immunoSEQ sequences carried no quality scores, so filtering differed. Repertoires were generated with immunoSEQ multiplex PCR, while TCRdb's copy carries only in-frame clones and drops some. V, J and clone size derive from that table, while D and trimming were established from the DNA sequence. The table has more than 600,000 clones, about 91% seen once. V lost 3 bases and J lost 3, with 7 bases in between. Germline V CDR1 and CDR2: SGHDT, YYEEEE. This CDR3 has 12 residues. The naive CD8 fraction comprised CD45RO-negative cells positively selected for CCR7 and excluded terminally differentiated effector memory CD45RA+ cells. The donors, all of them Caucasian adults, lived in Nashville, Tennessee. The sample belongs to a study of shared clonotypes between healthy human individuals. Study-level findings and limits: Of the naive CD4 clonotypes, around 4.9% were shared across several donors.

The V and J genes are TRBV5-6 and TRBJ2-7, with a weak D call TRBD1 (5 bases). This clonotype originated in a man aged 25-45 years in good health. Sequenced material: naive CD8+ T cells sorted from blood. The CDR3 reads CASSWGNYEQYF. For the CDR3, the DNA is TGTGCCAGCAGCTGGGGCAACTACGAGCAGTACTTC.